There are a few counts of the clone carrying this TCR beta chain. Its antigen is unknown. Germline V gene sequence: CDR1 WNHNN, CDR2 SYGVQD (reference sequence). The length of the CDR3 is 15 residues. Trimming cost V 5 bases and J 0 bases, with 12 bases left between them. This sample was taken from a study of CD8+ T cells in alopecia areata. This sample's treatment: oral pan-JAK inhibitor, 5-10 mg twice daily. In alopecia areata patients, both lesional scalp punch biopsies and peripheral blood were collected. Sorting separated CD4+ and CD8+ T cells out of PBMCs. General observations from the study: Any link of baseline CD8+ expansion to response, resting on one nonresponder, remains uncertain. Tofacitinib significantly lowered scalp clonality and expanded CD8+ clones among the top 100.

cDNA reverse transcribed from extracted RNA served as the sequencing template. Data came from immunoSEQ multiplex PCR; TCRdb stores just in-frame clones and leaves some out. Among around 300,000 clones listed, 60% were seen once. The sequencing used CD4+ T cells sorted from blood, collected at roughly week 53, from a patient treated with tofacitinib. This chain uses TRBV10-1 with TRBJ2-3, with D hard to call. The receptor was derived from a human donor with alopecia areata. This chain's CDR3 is CASSPGRGSTDTQYF. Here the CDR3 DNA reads TGCGCCAGCAGTCCGGGCCGAGGTAGCACAGATACGCAGTATTTT.